The next 22 T cell receptor beta chains were all read from a single sample in a study of shared clonotypes between healthy human individuals. TCRdb's copy holds only in-frame clones and misses some; the assay was immunoSEQ multiplex PCR. Found here are about 2,100,000 clones, just over 90% of them singletons; the top ten hold 1.7%. CD45RO-negative CD8 cells positively selected for CCR7 made up the naive population, which excluded terminally differentiated effector memory CD45RA+ cells. The sample comprised naive CD8+ T cells from PBMCs. Receptors originate from a man between 18 and 29 years old in good health. Some clones in this sample may be carry-over from other donors' samples.

This sequence joins TRBV5-1 and TRBJ1-2; TRBD1 matches at 8 bases. With V trimmed by 4 bases and J by 2 bases, 7 bases remained unmatched. Germline V gene data show CDR1 as SGHRS and CDR2 as YFSETQ. The CDR3 extends over 15 amino acids. The CDR3 loop reads CASSPRTGSNYGYTF. Written as DNA, the CDR3 is TGCGCCAGCAGCCCGCGGACAGGGTCCAACTATGGCTACACCTTC.

J is TRBJ2-1 and V is TRBV27; TRBD2 agrees at 7 bases. CDR1 is MNHEY and CDR2 is SMNVEV in the germline V gene (reference sequence). The CDR3 covers 16 residues. After removal of 6 bases from V and 3 bases from J, the junction contained 11 bases not matched to a gene. The CDR3 spells CASSPVGGSFYNEQFF. The DNA for the CDR3 is TGTGCCAGCAGCCCCGTGGGCGGGAGTTTCTACAATGAGCAGTTCTTC.

The chain recombines TRBV6-5 with TRBJ1-4; D ambiguous. Trimming cost V 6 bases and J 8 bases, with 19 bases left between them. The germline V gene encodes CDR1 MNHEY and CDR2 SVGAGI. This CDR3 contains 15 residues. CDR3 in amino acids: CASRPGEGVWEKLFF. The CDR3 DNA reads as TGTGCCAGCAGGCCAGGAGAGGGCGTATGGGAAAAACTGTTTTTT.

V and J are TRBV18 and TRBJ2-4; a weak D match, TRBD2 (5 bases). The germline gives CDR1 KGHSH, CDR2 LQKENI. V lost 0 bases to trimming and J lost 6 bases, with 18 bases between them. This CDR3 spans 17 amino acids. The CDR3 coding sequence is TGTGCCAGCTCACCACCAACCATTCCGGGGTCCACAAACATTCAGTACTTC. Translated: CASSPPTIPGSTNIQYF.

This clone showed up just once. V usage is TRBV30 and J usage is TRBJ2-2, with a possible D match to TRBD1 (5 bases). Per the germline V gene, CDR1 is GTSNPN and CDR2 is SVGIG (reference sequence). There are 13 residues in the CDR3. With 2 bases removed from V and 4 bases from J, the gap between germline ends came to 8 bases. Here the CDR3 DNA reads TGTGCCTGGAGTCCCACAGGCACCGGGGAGCTGTTTTTT. It yields the protein CAWSPTGTGELFF.

The chain recombines TRBV6-1 with TRBJ1-2; possible D gene TRBD1, 6 bases. The CDR3 contains 15 residues. The germline V and J ends were trimmed by 2 bases and 2 bases, with 12 bases remaining between them. Germline V gene data show CDR1 as MNHNS and CDR2 as SASEGT. The CDR3 is CASSEWRGDNYGYTF. CDR3 in DNA: TGTGCCAGCAGTGAATGGAGGGGGGACAACTATGGCTACACCTTC.

The chain uses TRBV7-9 and TRBJ2-1, with D unresolved. Trimming shortened V by 5 bases and J by 10 bases, and 15 bases separated the two germline ends. The CDR3 is made up of 13 amino acids. CDR1 is SEHNR and CDR2 is FQNEAQ in the germline V gene (reference sequence). The CDR3 DNA reads as TGTGCCAGCAGCCCCCGTCTGAGTCGGGAGCAGTTCTTC. It encodes CASSPRLSREQFF.

This chain joins TRBV9 and TRBJ1-2; 9 nucleotides match TRBD1. The CDR3 runs to 14 residues. Trimming cost V 4 bases and J 7 bases; bases outside gene matches: 8. Germline assignment: CDR1 SGDLS and CDR2 YYNGEE. The CDR3: CASSYKQGAGGYTF. The CDR3, as DNA: TGTGCCAGCAGCTATAAACAGGGGGCTGGTGGCTACACCTTC.

The chain recombines TRBV5-1 with TRBJ2-1; no definite D call. The V gene lost 2 bases and the J gene lost 6 bases, with 15 bases spanning the gap. This CDR3 has 15 residues. Per germline, CDR1 SGHRS and CDR2 YFSETQ. CDR3 protein: CASSFFKVQVNEQFF. DNA for the CDR3: TGCGCCAGCAGCTTCTTCAAAGTCCAGGTCAATGAGCAGTTCTTC.

Note on this clone: One junction end does not reproduce the germline sequence, and a read error may be involved. This chain connects TRBV4-1 to TRBJ2-1; TRBD2 is a possible D gene (5 bases). Germline V gene sequence: CDR1 MGHRA, CDR2 YSYEKL. CDR3 length: 13 amino acids. The CDR3 DNA reads as TGCGCCAGCAGCCAAGGAGACTACGATGAGCAGTTCTTC. Protein product: CASSQGDYDEQFF.

The gene calls are TRBV21-1 and TRBJ1-1; the table's D call TRBD1 went unverified against the DNA. TRBV21-1 is deemed a pseudogene. The CDR3 covers 15 residues. CDR3: CASSRGQGMNTEAFF. CDR3 coding DNA: TGTGCCAGCAGCAGGGGGCAGGGGATGAACACTGAAGCTTTCTTT.

The chain carries TRBV7-9 and TRBJ1-1, with D possibly being TRBD1 (5 bases). The germline V and J ends were trimmed by 5 bases and 0 bases, with 22 bases remaining between them. The CDR3 consists of 18 residues. Germline values: CDR1 SEHNR, CDR2 FQNEAQ (reference sequence). Here the CDR3 reads CASSPRGSGGLMNTEAFF. The CDR3 coding sequence is TGTGCCAGCAGCCCCCGCGGGAGCGGGGGATTAATGAACACTGAAGCTTTCTTT. The full variable domain, in which reference TRBV7-9 and TRBJ1-1 provide the parts outside the CDR3, is DTGVSQNPRHKITKRGQNVTFRCDPISEHNRLYWYRQTLGQGPEFLTYFQNEAQLEKSRLLSDRFSAERPKGSFSTLEIQRTEQGDSAMYLCASSPRGSGGLMNTEAFFGQGTRLTVV.

This chain uses TRBV7-9 with TRBJ1-1; tentatively, D is TRBD1 (5 bases). In germline, CDR1 is SEHNR, CDR2 FQNEAQ (reference sequence). This CDR3 has 14 amino acids. The ends were cut back, 11 bases at V and 6 bases at J, with 22 bases in the middle. The CDR3 reads CAQPRGDRNAEAFF. The CDR3 nucleotides read TGTGCCCAGCCGAGGGGCGATCGAAACGCTGAAGCTTTCTTT.

The rearrangement uses TRBV7-9 and TRBJ2-2; D gene uncertain. Germline V gene data show CDR1 as SEHNR and CDR2 as FQNEAQ (reference sequence). CDR3 length: 17 amino acids. Trimming left V 1 base short and J 2 bases short, with 14 bases between. In DNA, the CDR3 is TGTGCCAGCAGCTTAGGTCTAACTGGAAGTAACACCGGGGAGCTGTTTTTT. It is translated as CASSLGLTGSNTGELFF.

This chain uses TRBV19 with TRBJ2-2; D remains ambiguous. The length of the CDR3 is 13 residues. Germline V lookup: CDR1 LNHDA, CDR2 SQIVND (reference sequence). V lost 7 bases and J 3 bases, leaving 9 bases between the germline ends. CDR3 nucleotide sequence: TGTGCCAGTACCCTGGGGTACACCGGGGAGCTGTTTTTT. It encodes CASTLGYTGELFF.

For the CDR3, the DNA is TGTGCCAGCAGCTTAAATAAACAGGGGGCGATCTATGAGCAGTTCTTC. It codes for CASSLNKQGAIYEQFF. The chain joins TRBV7-9 to TRBJ2-1, with 9 bases aligning to TRBD1. CDR3 length: 16 amino acids. V dropped 2 bases and J dropped 8; count of bases not matched to a gene: 10. The germline CDR1 and CDR2 sequences are SEHNR and FQNEAQ (reference sequence).

CDR3 in amino acids: CASSLTSWADSSTDTQYF. The CDR3 DNA reads TGTGCCAGCAGTTTAACGTCTTGGGCGGACTCTAGCACAGATACGCAGTATTTT. The chain has TRBV28 and TRBJ2-3; D may be TRBD2 (5 bases). The V gene's germline CDR1 is MDHEN and CDR2 SYDVKM. V lost 2 bases and J lost 0, with 18 bases in between. The CDR3 contains 18 residues.

Notes on this clone: Other DNA sequences in the sample encode the same CDR3. The chain couples TRBV27 to TRBJ1-4, with 7 bases lining up with TRBD1. The CDR3 is 14 amino acids. V shed 3 bases and J 7 bases; nucleotides not matched to a gene: 5. The germline V gene has CDR1 MNHEY and CDR2 SMNVEV (reference sequence). CDR3 amino acids: CASSFRQGGEKLFF. DNA of the CDR3: TGTGCCAGCAGTTTCCGACAGGGAGGTGAAAAACTGTTTTTT.

The rearrangement links TRBV20-1 to TRBJ1-1; D is ambiguous. Germline CDR1 reads DFQATT; CDR2 reads SNEGSKA (reference sequence). The CDR3 runs 11 residues. Trimming left V 5 bases short and J 4 bases short, with 8 bases between. The CDR3, as DNA: TGCAGTGCTCCACTCGGCACTGAAGCTTTCTTT. It specifies CSAPLGTEAFF.

This sequence joins TRBV9 and TRBJ2-1, with 12 bases fitting TRBD2. The CDR3 totals 17 residues. The ends lost 0 bases at V and 6 bases at J; junction bases unmatched: 7. Germline V lookup: CDR1 SGDLS, CDR2 YYNGEE. CDR3 amino acids: CASSVETSGRNGNEQFF. CDR3 DNA: TGTGCCAGCAGCGTAGAGACTAGCGGGAGAAACGGCAATGAGCAGTTCTTC.

The chain carries TRBV7-2 and TRBJ1-2; a weak D match, TRBD1 (6 bases). This CDR3 is 15 amino acids long. V shed 6 bases and J shed 6 bases, with 20 bases lying between them. Germline CDR1 SGHTA, CDR2 FQGNSA. Here the CDR3 reads CASSLWTVQGDGYTF. The CDR3 DNA reads as TGTGCCAGCAGTTTGTGGACAGTCCAAGGTGATGGCTACACCTTC.

The chain has TRBV6-5 and TRBJ1-5; D uncertain. The germline V and J ends were trimmed by 4 bases and 4 bases, with 2 bases remaining between them. Germline-derived CDR1 and CDR2 are MNHEY and SVGAGI. The CDR3 contains 11 residues. CDR3 nucleotide sequence: TGTGCCAGCAGTTCGAATCAGCCCCAGCATTTT. Its protein product is CASSSNQPQHF.